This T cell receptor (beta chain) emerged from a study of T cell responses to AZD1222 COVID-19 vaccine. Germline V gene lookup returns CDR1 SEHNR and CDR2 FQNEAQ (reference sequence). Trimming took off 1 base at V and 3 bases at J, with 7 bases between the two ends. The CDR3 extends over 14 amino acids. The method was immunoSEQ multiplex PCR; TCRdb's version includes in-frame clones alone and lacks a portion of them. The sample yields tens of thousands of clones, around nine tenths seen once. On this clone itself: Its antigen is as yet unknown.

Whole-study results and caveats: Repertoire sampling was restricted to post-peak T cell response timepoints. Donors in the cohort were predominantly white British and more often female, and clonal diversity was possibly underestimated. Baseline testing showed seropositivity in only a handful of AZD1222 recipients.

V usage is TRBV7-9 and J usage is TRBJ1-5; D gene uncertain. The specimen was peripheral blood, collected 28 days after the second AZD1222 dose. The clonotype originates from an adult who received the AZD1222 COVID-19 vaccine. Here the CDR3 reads CASSLGAPNQPQHF. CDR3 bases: TGTGCCAGCAGCTTAGGGGCCCCCAATCAGCCCCAGCATTTT. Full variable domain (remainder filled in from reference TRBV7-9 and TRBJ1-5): DTGVSQNPRHKITKRGQNVTFRCDPISEHNRLYWYRQTLGQGPEFLTYFQNEAQLEKSRLLSDRFSAERPKGSFSTLEIQRTEQGDSAMYLCASSLGAPNQPQHFGDGTRLSIL.